The TCR beta chain under discussion was sequenced for a study of T-cell reconstitution after alpha-beta-depleted transplantation in children (dated by TCRdb to about 2016). Looking at the study overall: T-cell immune reconstitution after TCRalphabeta/CD19-depleted allogeneic hematopoietic cell transplantation in children was quantitatively tracked in the study by means of TCR repertoire profiling.

This clonotype was detected many times. It has no known antigen specificity. The record has no base qualities; no much larger clone is one base away. This sample's time point label indicates: day 60 (about 2 months) after transplantation. Sample treatment or condition, as interpreted from the label and publication: allogeneic hematopoietic cell transplantation with graft depleted of TCRalphabeta T cells and CD19 B cells. The children who served as transplant recipients had been given grafts of TCRalphabeta/CD19-depleted allogeneic hematopoietic cells. Taken from cysteine to phenylalanine, the CDR3 has 15 residues. The only DNA kept is the CDR3, 45 bases in frame from the first base. Cut back by 0 bases and 5 bases, the V and J ends lie 14 bases apart. CDR1 and CDR2 (SGHDN, FVKESK) derive from the germline V gene. Library construction relied on PCR. This sample was sequenced with an Illumina HiSeq 2500. TCR library preparation used molecular barcoding, with unique molecular identifiers applied to normalize quantification of the TCRbeta repertoire. The public reads were reanalyzed by TCRdb: fastp trimming at Q25, MiXCR alignment, in-frame beta chains only. Merged by CDR3 protein, the rows form single entries marked with the most common genes and DNA. The sample records tens of thousands of distinct CDR3 sequences, around 9.2% of which are singletons. The top ten hold about 26% of the sample.

The paper's findings and limits, for the study overall: In some patients, high TCRbeta diversity at day 60 was attributed to recipient T cells and intrathymic progenitors that had survived conditioning. Apparently early alphabetaT-cell count recovery about two months after transplant reportedly relied on only several hundred rapidly expanded clones derived from non-depleted graft cells. Over the following months the frequencies of hyperexpanded clones went down, and after one year T-cell counts and TCRbeta diversity were mostly credited to newly produced T cells.

The clonotype comes from a male patient aged 2-10 years who had a stem cell transplant for chronic granulomatous disease, so the T cells may come from the graft donor. The sequencing here drew on PBMCs, mostly from graft donor cells, taken 60 days after TCRalphabeta/CD19-depleted stem cell transplant. The chain is encoded by TRBV14 joined to TRBJ2-7; matching of 6 bases hints at TRBD2 as the D gene. The bases are TGTGCCAGCAGCCAAGATTGGTTGGAGGGTAACGAGCAGTACTTC. Its protein product is CASSQDWLEGNEQYF.